The clone carrying this T cell receptor beta chain has only a few counts. Its specificity is unknown. The CD8+CD4-CCR7+CD45RA+ phenotype defined the sorted naive CD8 T cells. The CDR3 is 15 residues long. From germline, CDR1 is MNHEY and CDR2 SMNVEV (reference sequence). Trimming took 6 bases from V and 2 from J; bases not matched to a gene: 9. This sample was included in a study of molecular identifiers for immune sequencing clone quantification. Study-level points and caveats: Identical TCR molecules sharing a barcode could underestimate highly expanded clone sizes.

TCRdb re-derived calls from the PCR reads in MiXCR, one entry per CDR3 protein. The data contain around 470,000 distinct CDR3 sequences, 20% to 25% of them singletons. The specimen was naive CD8+ T cells from blood, with Jurkat cell RNA spiked in. Subset specified: FACS-sorted CD8+CD4-CCR7+CD45RA+ naive T cells. The source of this sequence is a human donor in good health. Some libraries in this study had Jurkat cell RNA spiked in. V gene TRBV27 combines with J gene TRBJ1-2, with 7 bases that match TRBD1. The CDR3 nucleotides are TGTGCCAGCAGCTTTGGGGGACAGCCCAACTATGGCTACACCTTC. It translates to CASSFGGQPNYGYTF.